This TCR beta chain was obtained from a study of shared clonotypes between healthy human individuals. Measured with immunoSEQ multiplex PCR; TCRdb has only the in-frame clones, and not every one. The data contain 800,000 or so clones, about 96% of them seen just once; the ten biggest clones take up about 0.25%. CD45RO-negative cells were positively selected for CCR7, leaving out terminally differentiated effector memory CD45RA+ cells. This clone showed up just once. Looked up from germline, CDR1 is SGDLS and CDR2 is YYNGEE. The length of the CDR3 is 13 residues. V lost 7 bases, J lost 1 base, and 12 bases lay in between.

This chain connects TRBV9 to TRBJ2-7, with D tentatively TRBD1 (5 bases). Input material: naive CD8+ T cells sorted from blood. This clonotype originated in a young man in good health. The DNA of the CDR3 is TGTGCCAGCGCGGAAGACAGTTCCTACGAGCAGTACTTC. Translated, it gives CASAEDSSYEQYF.